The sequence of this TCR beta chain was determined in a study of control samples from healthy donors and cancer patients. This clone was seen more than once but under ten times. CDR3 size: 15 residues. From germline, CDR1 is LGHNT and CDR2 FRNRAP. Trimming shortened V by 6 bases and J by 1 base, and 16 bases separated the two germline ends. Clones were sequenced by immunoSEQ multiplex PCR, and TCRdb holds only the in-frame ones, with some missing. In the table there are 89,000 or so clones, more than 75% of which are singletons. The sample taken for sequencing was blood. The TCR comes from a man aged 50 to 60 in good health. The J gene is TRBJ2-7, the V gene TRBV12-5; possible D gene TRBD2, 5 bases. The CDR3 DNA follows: TGTGCTAGTGGCCTGCGGGCCTTGGGTTCCTACGAGCAGTACTTC. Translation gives CASGLRALGSYEQYF.